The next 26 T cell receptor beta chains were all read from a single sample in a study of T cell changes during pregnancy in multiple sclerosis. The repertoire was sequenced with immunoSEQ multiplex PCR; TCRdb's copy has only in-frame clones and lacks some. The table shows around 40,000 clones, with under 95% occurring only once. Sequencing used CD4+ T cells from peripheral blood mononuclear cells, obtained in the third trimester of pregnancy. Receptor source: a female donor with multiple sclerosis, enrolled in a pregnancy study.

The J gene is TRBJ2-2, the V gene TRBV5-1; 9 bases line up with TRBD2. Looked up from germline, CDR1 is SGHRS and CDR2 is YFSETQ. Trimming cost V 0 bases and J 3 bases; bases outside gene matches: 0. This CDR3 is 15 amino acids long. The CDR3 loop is CASSLGLADTGELFF. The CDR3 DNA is TGCGCCAGCAGCTTGGGACTAGCGGACACCGGGGAGCTGTTTTTT.

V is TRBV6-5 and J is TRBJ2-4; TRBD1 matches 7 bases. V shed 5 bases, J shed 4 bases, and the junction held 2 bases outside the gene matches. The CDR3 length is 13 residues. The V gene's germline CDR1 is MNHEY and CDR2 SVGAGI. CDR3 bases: TGTGCCAGCAGTGCCAGGGGGAAAAACATTCAGTACTTC. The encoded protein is CASSARGKNIQYF.

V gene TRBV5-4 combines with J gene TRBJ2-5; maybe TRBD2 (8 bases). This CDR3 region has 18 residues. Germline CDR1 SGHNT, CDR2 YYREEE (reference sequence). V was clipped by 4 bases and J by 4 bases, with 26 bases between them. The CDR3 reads CASSGGRGGGSGGETQYF. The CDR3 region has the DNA TGTGCCAGCAGCGGGGGGCGAGGGGGCGGGAGCGGGGGAGAGACCCAGTACTTC.

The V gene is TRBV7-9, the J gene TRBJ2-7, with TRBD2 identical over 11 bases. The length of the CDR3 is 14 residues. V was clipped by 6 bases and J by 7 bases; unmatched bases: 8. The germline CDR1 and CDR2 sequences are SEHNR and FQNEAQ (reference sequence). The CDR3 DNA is TGTGCCAGCAGTCTACTAGCGGGAGTGGGGGAGCAGTACTTC. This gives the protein CASSLLAGVGEQYF.

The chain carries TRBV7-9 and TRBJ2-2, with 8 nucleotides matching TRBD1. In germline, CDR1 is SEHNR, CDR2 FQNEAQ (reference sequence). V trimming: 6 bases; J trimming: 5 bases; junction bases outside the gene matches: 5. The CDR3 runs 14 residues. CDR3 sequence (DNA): TGTGCCAGCAGGACAGGGGTTGGGACCGGGGAGCTGTTTTTT. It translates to CASRTGVGTGELFF.

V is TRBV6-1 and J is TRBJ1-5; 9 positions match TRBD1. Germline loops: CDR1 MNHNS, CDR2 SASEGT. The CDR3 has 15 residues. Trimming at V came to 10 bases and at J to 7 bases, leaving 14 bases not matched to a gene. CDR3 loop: CATQGTDRGGQPQHF. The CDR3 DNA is TGTGCCACCCAAGGGACGGACAGGGGAGGCCAGCCCCAGCATTTT.

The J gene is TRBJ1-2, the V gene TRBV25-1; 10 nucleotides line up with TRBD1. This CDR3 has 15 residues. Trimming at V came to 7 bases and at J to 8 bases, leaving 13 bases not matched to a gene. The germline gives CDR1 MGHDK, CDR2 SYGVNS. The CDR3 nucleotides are TGTGCCAGCACATCCGACAGGGGGCAAACCGGCGGCTACACCTTC. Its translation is CASTSDRGQTGGYTF.

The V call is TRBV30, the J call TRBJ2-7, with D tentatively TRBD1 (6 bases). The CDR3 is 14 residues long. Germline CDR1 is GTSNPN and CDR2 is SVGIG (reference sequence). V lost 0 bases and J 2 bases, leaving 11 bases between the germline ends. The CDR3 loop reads CAWSVGQTTYEQYF. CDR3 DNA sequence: TGTGCCTGGAGTGTAGGACAGACTACCTACGAGCAGTACTTC.

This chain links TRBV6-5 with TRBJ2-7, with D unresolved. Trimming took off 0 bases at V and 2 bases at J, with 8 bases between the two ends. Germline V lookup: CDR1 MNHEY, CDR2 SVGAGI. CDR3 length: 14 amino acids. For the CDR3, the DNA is TGTGCCAGCAGTTACTCTTACAGAACCTACGAGCAGTACTTC. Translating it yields CASSYSYRTYEQYF.

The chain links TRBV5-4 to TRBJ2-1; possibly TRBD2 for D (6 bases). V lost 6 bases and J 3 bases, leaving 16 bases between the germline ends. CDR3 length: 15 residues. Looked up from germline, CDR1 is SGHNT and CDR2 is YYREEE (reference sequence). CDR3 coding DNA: TGTGCCAGCACCACTCTAGCGAACGGCTACAATGAGCAGTTCTTC. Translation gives CASTTLANGYNEQFF.

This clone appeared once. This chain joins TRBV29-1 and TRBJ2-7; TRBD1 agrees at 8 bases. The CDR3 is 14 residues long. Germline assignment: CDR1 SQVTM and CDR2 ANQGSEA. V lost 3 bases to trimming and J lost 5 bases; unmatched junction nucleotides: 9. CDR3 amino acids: CSVDRGLPSDEQYF. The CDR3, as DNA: TGCAGCGTTGACAGGGGGCTACCGAGTGACGAGCAGTACTTC.

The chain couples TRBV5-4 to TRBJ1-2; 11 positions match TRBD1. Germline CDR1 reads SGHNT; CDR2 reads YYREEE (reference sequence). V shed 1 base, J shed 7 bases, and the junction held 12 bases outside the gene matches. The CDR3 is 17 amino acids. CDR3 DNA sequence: TGTGCCAGCAGCTTGCCTAACCCAGGACAGGGGGCGACTGGCTACACCTTC. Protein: CASSLPNPGQGATGYTF.

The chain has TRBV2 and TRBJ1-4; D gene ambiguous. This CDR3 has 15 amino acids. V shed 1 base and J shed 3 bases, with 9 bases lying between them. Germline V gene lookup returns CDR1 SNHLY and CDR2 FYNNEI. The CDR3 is CASSEGGDPNEKLFF. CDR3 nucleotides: TGTGCCAGCAGTGAAGGTGGAGACCCTAATGAAAAACTGTTTTTT.

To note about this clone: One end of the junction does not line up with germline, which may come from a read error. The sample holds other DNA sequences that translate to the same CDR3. CDR3 protein: CASRGTGGANTEAFF. In DNA, the CDR3 is TGTGCCAGCAGGGGGACAGGGGGCGCGAACACTGAGGCTTTCTTT. V is TRBV2 and J is TRBJ1-1; 12 bases line up with TRBD1. The CDR3 has 15 amino acids. Germline assignment: CDR1 SNHLY and CDR2 FYNNEI.

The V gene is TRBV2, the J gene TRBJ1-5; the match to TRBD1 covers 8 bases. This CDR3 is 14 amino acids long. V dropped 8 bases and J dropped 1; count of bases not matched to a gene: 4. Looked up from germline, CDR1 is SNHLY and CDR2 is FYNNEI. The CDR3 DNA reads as TGTGCCAGCTCGGACAGGGTAAGCAATCAGCCCCAGCATTTT. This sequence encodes CASSDRVSNQPQHF.

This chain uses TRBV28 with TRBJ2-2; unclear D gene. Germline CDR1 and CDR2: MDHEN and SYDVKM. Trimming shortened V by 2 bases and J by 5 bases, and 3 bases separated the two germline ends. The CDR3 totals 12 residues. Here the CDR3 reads CASSLRTGELFF. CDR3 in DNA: TGTGCCAGCAGTTTACGGACCGGGGAGCTGTTTTTT.

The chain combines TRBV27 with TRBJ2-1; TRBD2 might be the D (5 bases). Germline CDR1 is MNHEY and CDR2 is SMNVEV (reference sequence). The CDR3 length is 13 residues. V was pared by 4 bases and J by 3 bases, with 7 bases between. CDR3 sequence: CASSSRDYNEQFF. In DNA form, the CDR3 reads TGTGCCAGCAGTTCCCGGGACTACAATGAGCAGTTCTTC.

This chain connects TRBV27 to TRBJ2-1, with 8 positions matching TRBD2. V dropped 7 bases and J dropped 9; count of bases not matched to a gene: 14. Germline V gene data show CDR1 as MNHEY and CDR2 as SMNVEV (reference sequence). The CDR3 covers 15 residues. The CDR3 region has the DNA TGTGCCAGCACCCAATTGGCTAGCGGGCCCCTTGAGCAGTTCTTC. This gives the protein CASTQLASGPLEQFF.

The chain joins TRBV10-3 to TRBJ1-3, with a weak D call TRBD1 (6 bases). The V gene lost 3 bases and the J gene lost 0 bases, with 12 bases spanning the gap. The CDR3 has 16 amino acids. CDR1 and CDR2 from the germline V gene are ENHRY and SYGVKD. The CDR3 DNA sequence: TGTGCCATCAGTGATGGACAGCTCAACTCTGGAAACACCATATATTTT. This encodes CAISDGQLNSGNTIYF.

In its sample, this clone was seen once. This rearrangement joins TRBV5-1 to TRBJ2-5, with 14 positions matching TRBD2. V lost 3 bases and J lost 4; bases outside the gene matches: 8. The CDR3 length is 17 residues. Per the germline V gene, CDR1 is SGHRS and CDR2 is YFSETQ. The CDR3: CASSSRLAGGPAETQYF. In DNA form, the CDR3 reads TGCGCCAGCAGCTCCAGACTAGCGGGAGGGCCAGCAGAGACCCAGTACTTC.

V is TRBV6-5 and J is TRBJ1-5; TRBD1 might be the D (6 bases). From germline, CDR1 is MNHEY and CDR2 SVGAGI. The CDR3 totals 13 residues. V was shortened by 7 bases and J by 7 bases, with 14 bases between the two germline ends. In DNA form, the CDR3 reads TGTGCCAGCACCAGGACAGTGGCGCAGCCCCAGCATTTT. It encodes CASTRTVAQPQHF.

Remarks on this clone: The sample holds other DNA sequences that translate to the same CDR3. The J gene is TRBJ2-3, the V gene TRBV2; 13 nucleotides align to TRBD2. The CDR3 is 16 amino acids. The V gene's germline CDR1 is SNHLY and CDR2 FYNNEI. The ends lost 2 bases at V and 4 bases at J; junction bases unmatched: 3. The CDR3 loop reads CASSERTSGSADTQYF. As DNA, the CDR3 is TGTGCCAGCAGTGAAAGGACTAGCGGGAGCGCAGATACGCAGTATTTT.

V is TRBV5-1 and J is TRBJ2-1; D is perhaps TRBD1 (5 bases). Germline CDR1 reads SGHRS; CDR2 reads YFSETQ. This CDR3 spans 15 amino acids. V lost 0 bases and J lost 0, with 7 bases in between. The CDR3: CASSLDRSSYNEQFF. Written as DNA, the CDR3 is TGCGCCAGCAGCTTGGACAGGAGCTCCTACAATGAGCAGTTCTTC.

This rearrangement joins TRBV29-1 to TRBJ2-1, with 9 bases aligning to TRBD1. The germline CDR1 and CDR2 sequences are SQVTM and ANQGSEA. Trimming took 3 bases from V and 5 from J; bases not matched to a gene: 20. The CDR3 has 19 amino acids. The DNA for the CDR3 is TGCAGCGTTGATAATAGTGCTTGGACAGGGGTCCACACAGACAATGAGCAGTTCTTC. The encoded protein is CSVDNSAWTGVHTDNEQFF.

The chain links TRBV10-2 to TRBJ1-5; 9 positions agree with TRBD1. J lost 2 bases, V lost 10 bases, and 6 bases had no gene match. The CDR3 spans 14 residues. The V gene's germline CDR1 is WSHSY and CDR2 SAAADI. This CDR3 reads CATRQGDGNQPQHF. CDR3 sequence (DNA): TGCGCCACCCGACAGGGGGACGGCAATCAGCCCCAGCATTTT.

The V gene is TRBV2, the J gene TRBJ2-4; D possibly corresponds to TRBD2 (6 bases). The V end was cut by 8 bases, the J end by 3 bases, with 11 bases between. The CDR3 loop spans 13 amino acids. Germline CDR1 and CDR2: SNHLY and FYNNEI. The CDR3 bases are TGTGCCAGCGAGATTAGCGGCAAAAACATTCAGTACTTC. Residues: CASEISGKNIQYF. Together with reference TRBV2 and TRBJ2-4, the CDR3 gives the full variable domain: EPEVTQTPSHQVTQMGQEVILRCVPISNHLYFYWYRQILGQKVEFLVSFYNNEISEKSEIFDDQFSVERPDGSNFTLKIRSTKLEDSAMYFCASEISGKNIQYFGAGTRLSVL.